This T cell receptor beta chain was identified in a study of blood T cell repertoires in COVID-19. About the study: The study drew acute and convalescent COVID-19 samples from the United States, Italy and Spain. From T cells, B-cell-depleted T cells, or PBMCs came the material, which was cDNA or gDNA.

Source study methods: Using reference gene primer amplification, nucleated cell counts were estimated. Profiled with immunoSEQ multiplex PCR; TCRdb holds only in-frame clones, not every one. V and J calls and clone size are given by that table; D and trimming were obtained from the DNA. The table includes about 61,000 clones, roughly 91% detected once. Trimming removed 4 bases from V and 1 base from J; junction bases left unmatched: 13. CDR1 and CDR2 from the germline V gene are SGHNT and YYREEE (reference sequence). CDR3 size: 18 residues. V gene TRBV5-4 combines with J gene TRBJ2-2; 7 nucleotides match TRBD1. The TCR sequence derives from a human donor in a cohort sampled during active COVID-19. The material sequenced was peripheral blood. CDR3 in DNA: TGTGCCAGCAGCCCTGGAATGGTGGGACAGCTGAACACCGGGGAGCTGTTTTTT. This gives the protein CASSPGMVGQLNTGELFF.